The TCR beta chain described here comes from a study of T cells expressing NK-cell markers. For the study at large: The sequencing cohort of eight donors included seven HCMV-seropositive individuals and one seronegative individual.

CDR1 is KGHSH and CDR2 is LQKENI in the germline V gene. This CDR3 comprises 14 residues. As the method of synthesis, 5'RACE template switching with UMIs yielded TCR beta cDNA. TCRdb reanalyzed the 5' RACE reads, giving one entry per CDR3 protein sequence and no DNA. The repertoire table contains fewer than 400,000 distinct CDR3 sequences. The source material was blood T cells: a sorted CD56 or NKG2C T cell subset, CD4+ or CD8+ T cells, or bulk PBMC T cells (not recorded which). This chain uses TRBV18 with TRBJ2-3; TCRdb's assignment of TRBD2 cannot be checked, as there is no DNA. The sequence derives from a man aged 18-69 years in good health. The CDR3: CATRSLGRTDTQYF.